This is a list of T cell receptor beta chains from one sample in a study of T-cell reconstitution after alpha-beta-depleted transplantation in children. In TCRdb, the PCR reads were re-called with MiXCR into one record per CDR3 protein. The data show about 200,000 distinct CDR3 sequences, roughly 18% seen once. The source was PBMCs, mostly from graft donor cells, collected 360 days after TCRalphabeta/CD19-depleted stem cell transplant. The receptors were sampled from a male patient between 2 and 10 years old who had a stem cell transplant for acute lymphoblastic leukemia, so the T cells may come from the graft donor. CDR3s include the opening cysteine and the closing phenylalanine or tryptophan. The D gene is left open where the match is weak. Expanded clones are given a class, and other clones once, few, many or no size at all.

V: TRBV30
size: -
D: TRBD2
J: TRBJ2-2
CDR3: CARLSGSANTGELFF
DNA: TGTGCCCGACTAAGCGGGAGCGCGAACACCGGGGAGCTGTTTTTT

V: TRBV18
size: few
D: -
J: TRBJ2-5
CDR3: CASSPLWDQETQYF
DNA: TGTGCCAGCTCACCACTGTGGGACCAAGAGACCCAGTACTTC

V: TRBV15
size: -
D: TRBD1
J: TRBJ2-1
CDR3: CATSRTGGHNEQFF
DNA: TGTGCCACCAGCAGAACAGGGGGCCACAATGAGCAGTTCTTC

V: TRBV11-2
size: -
D: TRBD2
J: TRBJ2-7
CDR3: CASSSVAGPIPYEQYF
DNA: TGTGCCAGCAGCTCCGTAGCGGGGCCCATCCCCTACGAGCAGTACTTC

V: TRBV5-1
size: -
D: -
J: TRBJ2-1
CDR3: CASSLGAQNEQFF
DNA: TGCGCCAGCAGCTTGGGGGCGCAGAATGAGCAGTTCTTC

V: TRBV27
size: few
D: -
J: TRBJ2-3
CDR3: CASSSSRASDTQYF
DNA: TGTGCCAGCAGTTCGTCCAGGGCCTCAGATACGCAGTATTTT

V: TRBV10-2
size: -
D: -
J: TRBJ2-7
CDR3: CASSGGAYEQYF
DNA: TGCGCCAGCAGTGGTGGGGCGTACGAGCAGTACTTC

V: TRBV30
size: -
D: -
J: TRBJ1-1
CDR3: CAWSGDGEAFF
DNA: TGTGCCTGGAGTGGGGACGGAGAAGCTTTCTTT

V: TRBV29-1
size: few
D: -
J: TRBJ1-3
CDR3: CSVGPDGAGNTIYF
DNA: TGCAGCGTGGGGCCCGACGGTGCTGGAAACACCATATATTTT

V: TRBV6-2/TRBV6-3
size: few
D: TRBD1
J: TRBJ1-5
CDR3: CASGQGAIGQPQHF
DNA: TGTGCCAGCGGACAGGGGGCTATAGGGCAGCCCCAGCATTTT

V: TRBV2
size: -
D: -
J: TRBJ1-1
CDR3: CASRETAPSEAFF
DNA: TGTGCCAGCAGGGAGACAGCCCCTAGTGAAGCTTTCTTT